This note documents a single T cell receptor (beta chain) sequence. Antigen: not known. The data derive from a study of blood T cells in healthy people across ages. A second PCR, run for about 7 to 11 cycles, used a sample-barcoded 5' primer plus a J-beta primer mix. TCRdb reprocessed the 5' RACE reads with MiXCR, giving one entry per CDR3 protein. The sample consists of 450,000 to 700,000 distinct CDR3 sequences, roughly 29% of them appearing once. Study-wide findings and caveats: Older individuals had lower TCR beta diversity per million T cells (the decline was roughly linear).

CDR1 is DFQATT and CDR2 is SNEGSKA in the germline V gene (reference sequence). V was pared by 5 bases and J by 3 bases, with 11 bases between. The length of the CDR3 is 13 residues. The chain uses TRBV20-1 and TRBJ1-5; D call uncertain. The sample consisted of blood. The TCR was taken from a woman aged 65 to 85 in good health. CDR3 sequence reads: CSAPRGDNQPQHF. Here the CDR3 DNA reads TGCAGTGCTCCGCGGGGTGACAATCAGCCCCAGCATTTT.